These 11 T cell receptor beta chains share one sample of origin, sequenced in a study of Graves' ophthalmopathy and Graves' hyperthyroidism. Amplified TCR beta CDR3 regions were obtained using RNA transcripts as template. First-round RT-PCR used HTBI primers; second-round multiplex PCR followed. TCRdb called the multiplex PCR reads again in MiXCR, with one record for every CDR3 protein. The data contain under 350,000 distinct CDR3 sequences, 15% to 20% of them singletons. Sequences were obtained from peripheral blood. These receptors originate from an adult man with Graves' ophthalmopathy.

This clonotype appeared a few times. This sequence may be a read error, since a much larger clone differs from it by one base. The rearrangement joins TRBV5-4 to TRBJ2-2; 8 positions agree with TRBD2. The CDR3 runs 17 residues. Per the germline V gene, CDR1 is SGHNT and CDR2 is YYREEE (reference sequence). With V trimmed by 0 bases and J by 4 bases, 8 bases remained unmatched. The CDR3 DNA reads as TGTGCCAGCAGCTTGGGCCTAGCGGGTGTTGGCACCGGGGAGCTGTTTTTT. It encodes CASSLGLAGVGTGELFF. Supplemented by reference TRBV5-4 and TRBJ2-2, the full variable domain reads ETGVTQSPTHLIKTRGQQVTLRCSSQSGHNTVSWYQQALGQGPQFIFQYYREEENGRGNFPPRFSGLQFPNYSSELNVNALELDDSALYLCASSLGLAGVGTGELFFGEGSRLTVL.

At least ten counts were recorded for this clonotype. The V and J genes are TRBV9 and TRBJ1-3; D gene uncertain. The CDR3 has 16 amino acids. Germline V gene lookup returns CDR1 SGDLS and CDR2 YYNGEE. Trimming pared 0 bases from V and 0 bases from J, leaving 10 bases between. In DNA form, the CDR3 reads TGTGCCAGCAGCGTAGGGAACCAAGCCTCTGGAAACACCATATATTTT. Translation gives CASSVGNQASGNTIYF.

This clonotype has a count of ten or more. This rearrangement joins TRBV29-1 to TRBJ2-5, with 7 positions matching TRBD2. Losses at the gene ends were 2 bases for V and 2 bases for J; bases not matched to a gene: 2. Per the germline V gene, CDR1 is SQVTM and CDR2 is ANQGSEA. The CDR3 is made up of 13 amino acids. The chain's CDR3 is CSVELGGQETQYF. CDR3 nucleotide sequence: TGCAGCGTTGAATTGGGGGGGCAAGAGACCCAGTACTTC.

This clonotype was recorded at least ten times. The V and J genes are TRBV20-1 and TRBJ2-7; weak D call: TRBD1 (6 bases). V gave up 6 bases and J gave up 2 bases, with 14 bases separating them. The CDR3 contains 13 residues. CDR1 and CDR2 (germline): DFQATT, SNEGSKA (reference sequence). The CDR3 sequence is CSAAQGSPYEQYF. CDR3 sequence (DNA): TGCAGTGCAGCTCAGGGGTCTCCCTACGAGCAGTACTTC.

Many counts were recorded for this clonotype. The CDR3 nucleotides are TGTGCCAGCAGGAGAAGGGGCTACGAGCAGTACTTC. This gives the protein CASRRRGYEQYF. The V gene is TRBV12-3 or TRBV12-4, the J gene TRBJ2-7; D may be TRBD1 (5 bases). The V end lost 6 bases, the J end lost 3 bases, and 9 bases lay between the germline ends. The CDR3 spans 12 residues.

This clonotype was detected ten times or more. This sequence joins TRBV6-1 and TRBJ1-5; D is possibly TRBD1 (5 bases). V lost 6 bases and J 0 bases, leaving 15 bases between the germline ends. Germline CDR1 MNHNS, CDR2 SASEGT. CDR3 length: 16 amino acids. The CDR3 bases are TGTGCCAGCAGAGACGGGGGGACGGGTAGCAATCAGCCCCAGCATTTT. Its protein is CASRDGGTGSNQPQHF.

This clonotype was observed many times. The chain is built from TRBV2 and TRBJ2-1, with a tentative D call TRBD1 (6 bases). Trimming cost V 8 bases and J 6 bases, with 20 bases left between them. The CDR3 covers 15 residues. Germline CDR1 and CDR2: SNHLY and FYNNEI. CDR3 loop: CASRIGGPWSNEQFF. As DNA, the CDR3 is TGTGCCAGCCGTATTGGGGGCCCCTGGAGCAATGAGCAGTTCTTC.

This clonotype was counted at least ten times. The chain has TRBV7-2 and TRBJ1-6, with 10 bases lining up with TRBD1. The CDR3 has 15 residues. Trimming took 4 bases from V and 7 from J; bases not matched to a gene: 4. The V gene's germline CDR1 is SGHTA and CDR2 FQGNSA. CDR3 coding DNA: TGTGCCAGCAGCTCACCGGGACAGGGGAATTCACCCCTCCACTTT. Protein: CASSSPGQGNSPLHF.

The rearrangement joins TRBV29-1 to TRBJ2-7; 10 positions match TRBD2. Germline V gene sequence: CDR1 SQVTM, CDR2 ANQGSEA. CDR3 length equals 17 residues. J lost 0 bases, V lost 3 bases, and 11 bases had no gene match. The CDR3 loop reads CSVEGSSGSRGSYEQYF. The DNA for the CDR3 is TGCAGCGTTGAGGGATCTAGCGGGAGCCGCGGCTCCTACGAGCAGTACTTC.

This clonotype showed up many times. The chain links TRBV6-1 to TRBJ1-3, with a tentative D call TRBD1 (5 bases). The germline V gene encodes CDR1 MNHNS and CDR2 SASEGT. This CDR3 has 13 amino acids. The V end was cut by 1 base, the J end by 10 bases, with 11 bases between. The CDR3 DNA reads as TGTGCCAGCAGTGAAGACAGGCATGCGACCATATATTTT. Amino acids: CASSEDRHATIYF.

At least ten counts were recorded for this clonotype. The chain recombines TRBV29-1 with TRBJ2-5; 7 bases line up with TRBD2. Trimming removed 8 bases from V and 5 bases from J; junction bases left unmatched: 5. The length of the CDR3 is 11 residues. Germline CDR1 SQVTM, CDR2 ANQGSEA. As DNA, the CDR3 is TGCAGCACTTGGGAGGGGGAGACCCAGTACTTC. Protein product: CSTWEGETQYF.